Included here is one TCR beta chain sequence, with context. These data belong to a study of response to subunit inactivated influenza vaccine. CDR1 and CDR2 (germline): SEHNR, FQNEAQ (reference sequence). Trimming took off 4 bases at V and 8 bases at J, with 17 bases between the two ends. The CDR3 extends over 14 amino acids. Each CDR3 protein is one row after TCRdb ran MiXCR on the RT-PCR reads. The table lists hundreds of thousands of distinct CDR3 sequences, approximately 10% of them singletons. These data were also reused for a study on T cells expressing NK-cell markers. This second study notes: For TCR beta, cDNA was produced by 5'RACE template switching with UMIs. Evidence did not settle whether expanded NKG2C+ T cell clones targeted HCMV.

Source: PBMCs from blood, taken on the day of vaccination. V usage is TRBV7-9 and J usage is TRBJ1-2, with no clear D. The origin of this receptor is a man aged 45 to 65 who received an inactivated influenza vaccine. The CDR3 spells CASSSRPGGRGYTF. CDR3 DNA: TGTGCCAGCAGCTCTCGACCAGGCGGGAGAGGCTACACCTTC.